This T cell receptor beta chain was documented in a study of blood T cell repertoires in COVID-19. In the study overall: Whether acute or convalescent, the COVID-19 samples came from the United States, Italy and Spain. Sample material is recorded as cDNA or gDNA derived from T cells, B-cell-depleted T cells, or PBMCs.

CDR1 is SGHNT and CDR2 is YYREEE in the germline V gene (reference sequence). The CDR3 has 15 residues. Trimming pared 4 bases from V and 5 bases from J, leaving 18 bases between. Method: immunoSEQ multiplex PCR; TCRdb's copy keeps in-frame clones and lacks some. Among 300,000 to 400,000 clones listed, approximately 90% were seen once. In the 2 weeks before study entry, exposed participants met a COVID-19 case, which was PCR-confirmed or clinician-diagnosed. The TCR originated in a woman under 40 who had been exposed to COVID-19. Sequencing was done on a sample of PBMCs or T cells enriched from blood (not recorded which). The rearrangement links TRBV5-4 to TRBJ1-1; D possibly corresponds to TRBD1 (5 bases). CDR3 in amino acids: CASSPAEGRSTEAFF. The CDR3 nucleotides are TGTGCCAGCAGCCCGGCGGAGGGGCGGTCAACTGAAGCTTTCTTT.